Following are 5 T cell receptor beta chains from one sample sequenced in a study of CD8 T cells in Susac syndrome. An amount of RNA that ranged from roughly 0.5 to 1 ug was reverse transcribed with random hexamers. One entry per CDR3 protein results from TCRdb running MiXCR on the immunoSEQ multiplex PCR reads. The data show roughly 190,000 distinct CDR3 sequences, 91% seen once. Sequenced input: CD4+ T cells from PBMCs. These TCRs come from a human donor with Susac syndrome.

The chain couples TRBV4-1 to TRBJ2-1; 10 bases map to TRBD2. The CDR3 is made up of 17 amino acids. CDR1 is MGHRA, CDR2 YSYEKL, per germline. V dropped 1 base and J dropped 4; count of bases not matched to a gene: 7. The DNA of the CDR3 is TGCGCCAGCAGCCAAGGCACGAGCGGGAGGGCTTACAATGAGCAGTTCTTC. This sequence encodes CASSQGTSGRAYNEQFF.

DNA for the CDR3: TGTGCCAGCGGTGGAGGACTAGGGTTAGAGACCCAGTACTTC. This gives the protein CASGGGLGLETQYF. The chain employs TRBV2 and TRBJ2-5, with 7 positions matching TRBD2. Germline V CDR1 and CDR2: SNHLY, FYNNEI. Germline trimming cut 8 bases from V and 4 bases from J; bases unmatched to any gene: 10. The CDR3 is 14 residues long.

The chain links TRBV6-1 to TRBJ2-3, with a tentative D call TRBD2 (7 bases). This CDR3 spans 15 amino acids. V dropped 7 bases and J dropped 0 bases, with 14 bases sitting between them. Germline CDR1 is MNHNS and CDR2 is SASEGT. CDR3 loop: CASNPRGASTDTQYF. The CDR3, as DNA: TGTGCCAGCAATCCTCGGGGGGCTAGCACAGATACGCAGTATTTT.

In its sample, this clonotype was seen a few times. The V gene is TRBV3-1, the J gene TRBJ1-5, with D uncertain. Germline V gene lookup returns CDR1 LGHDT and CDR2 YNNKEL (reference sequence). The CDR3 consists of 14 residues. Deletions cut 0 bases from V and 4 bases from J, with 7 bases between. The CDR3 reads CASSQDSGNQPQHF. The CDR3 nucleotides read TGTGCCAGCAGCCAAGATTCCGGAAATCAGCCCCAGCATTTT.

The chain carries TRBV19 and TRBJ1-2, with 7 bases matching TRBD1. The CDR3 extends over 13 amino acids. The germline gives CDR1 LNHDA, CDR2 SQIVND (reference sequence). V lost 9 bases, J lost 9 bases, and 13 bases stayed unmatched. CDR3 nucleotides: TGTGCCAGCCGCAGGGGGTCCGCCGTTCGCTACACCTTC. The encoded protein is CASRRGSAVRYTF.